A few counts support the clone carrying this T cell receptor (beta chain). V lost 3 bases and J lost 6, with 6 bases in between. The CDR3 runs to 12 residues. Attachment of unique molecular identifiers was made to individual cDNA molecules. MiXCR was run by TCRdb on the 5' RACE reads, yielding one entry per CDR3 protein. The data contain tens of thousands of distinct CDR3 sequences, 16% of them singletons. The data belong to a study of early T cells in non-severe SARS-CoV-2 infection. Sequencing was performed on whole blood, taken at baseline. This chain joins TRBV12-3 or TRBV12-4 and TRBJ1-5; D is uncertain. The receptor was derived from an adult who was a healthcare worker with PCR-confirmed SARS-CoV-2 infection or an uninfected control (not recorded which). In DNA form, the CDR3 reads TGTGCCAGCAGTTTGGAGGCTCAGCCCCAGCATTTT. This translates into CASSLEAQPQHF.